The next 4 T cell receptor beta chains were all read from a single sample in a study of identical twins. Via MiXCR, TCRdb re-called the 5' RACE reads, giving one row per CDR3 protein. The table has about 280,000 distinct CDR3 sequences, about 8% seen once. The same sample was also studied in work on yellow fever vaccine responses in identical twins.

Input material: memory (CD45RO+) T cells sorted from blood. The source is a young woman in good health.

This clonotype was counted many times. The rearrangement links TRBV10-3 to TRBJ2-7; possible D gene TRBD1, 5 bases. The CDR3 totals 12 residues. Germline V lookup: CDR1 ENHRY, CDR2 SYGVKD. Trimming removed 4 bases at V and 9 bases at J, with 13 bases between. CDR3 loop: CAISGTQEWQYF. CDR3 nucleotide sequence: TGTGCCATCAGTGGAACACAGGAATGGCAGTACTTC.

Comment on this clonotype: One base away lies a much larger clone, so this may be a sequencing read error. This chain connects TRBV4-1 to TRBJ2-1; 11 nucleotides line up with TRBD2. V was pared by 10 bases and J by 5 bases, with 7 bases of the junction left unmatched. The CDR3 totals 14 residues. Germline V gene sequence: CDR1 MGHRA, CDR2 YSYEKL. CDR3 in amino acids: CANSIAGGNNEQFF. CDR3 DNA: TGCGCCAACAGTATAGCGGGAGGGAACAATGAGCAGTTCTTC.

Many counts were recorded for this clonotype. This rearrangement joins TRBV5-1 to TRBJ2-3; TRBD2 agrees at 10 bases. The CDR3 extends over 15 amino acids. CDR1 is SGHRS, CDR2 YFSETQ, per germline. V lost 4 bases and J lost 1; bases outside the gene matches: 3. The CDR3 sequence: CASSLTSGGTDTQYF. The CDR3 DNA sequence: TGCGCCAGCAGCCTAACTAGCGGGGGCACAGATACGCAGTATTTT.

This clonotype has a count of ten or more. This chain joins TRBV9 and TRBJ1-1; D ambiguous. Germline CDR1 and CDR2: SGDLS and YYNGEE. Trimming stripped 0 bases from V and 1 base from J, with 7 bases between. CDR3 length equals 14 residues. In nucleotides, the CDR3 is TGTGCCAGCAGCGTAGAGGTAACGAACACTGAAGCTTTCTTT. Its protein product is CASSVEVTNTEAFF.